This passage covers 26 T cell receptor beta chains from one sample sequenced in a study of blood T cell repertoires in COVID-19. The repertoire was sequenced with immunoSEQ multiplex PCR; TCRdb's copy has only in-frame clones and lacks some. The profile shows 430,000 or so clones, 85% to 90% of them singletons. The specimen was peripheral blood. These receptors were collected from a man aged 18 to 30 with COVID-19, enrolled during active disease.

The chain recombines TRBV6-5 with TRBJ2-7; D gene uncertain. Looked up from germline, CDR1 is MNHEY and CDR2 is SVGAGI. The V end lost 2 bases, the J end lost 1 base, and 9 bases lay between the germline ends. CDR3 length: 14 amino acids. The CDR3 region has the DNA TGTGCCAGCAGTTACGGTGTCAGATCCTACGAGCAGTACTTC. Protein: CASSYGVRSYEQYF.

In this sample, this clone turned up once. This chain links TRBV20-1 with TRBJ2-3, with 12 bases lining up with TRBD1. CDR1 and CDR2 (germline): DFQATT, SNEGSKA (reference sequence). The V gene end was trimmed by 3 bases and the J gene end by 5 bases; junction bases not matched to a gene: 6. This CDR3 has 15 amino acids. In nucleotides, the CDR3 is TGCAGTGCTAGTGGGACAGGGGGCTATAAAGATACGCAGTATTTT. The encoded protein is CSASGTGGYKDTQYF.

This sequence joins TRBV27 and TRBJ2-1; tentative D call: TRBD1 (5 bases). The germline gives CDR1 MNHEY, CDR2 SMNVEV (reference sequence). This CDR3 has 15 amino acids. V gave up 3 bases and J gave up 0 bases, with 9 bases separating them. The CDR3 bases are TGTGCCAGCAGTTTGGTTCAGGGCTCCTACAATGAGCAGTTCTTC. Its translation: CASSLVQGSYNEQFF.

The chain carries TRBV11-3 and TRBJ2-2; TRBD2 agrees at 8 bases. The CDR3 sequence is 14 residues long. Germline V gene lookup returns CDR1 SGHNT and CDR2 YENEEA. Trimming cost V 3 bases and J 9 bases; bases outside gene matches: 6. CDR3: CASSFRAGGRELFF. In DNA, the CDR3 is TGTGCCAGCAGCTTCCGGGCGGGAGGTCGGGAGCTGTTTTTT.

The CDR3 loop reads CASSQGQIYNEQFF. The CDR3 DNA sequence: TGTGCCAGCAGCCAAGGCCAGATTTACAATGAGCAGTTCTTC. The V and J genes are TRBV14 and TRBJ2-1; no clear D. Trimming took off 1 base at V and 4 bases at J, with 8 bases between the two ends. Germline V gene sequence: CDR1 SGHDN, CDR2 FVKESK. This CDR3 is 14 amino acids long.

The chain employs TRBV28 and TRBJ1-4; the D gene is possibly TRBD1 (6 bases). This CDR3 has 15 amino acids. CDR1 and CDR2 (germline): MDHEN, SYDVKM. V dropped 3 bases and J dropped 7 bases, with 15 bases sitting between them. The CDR3 sequence is CASSFPSEGGEKLFF. The DNA for the CDR3 is TGTGCCAGCAGTTTCCCGAGTGAAGGGGGTGAAAAACTGTTTTTT.

This clone was counted a single time. The J gene is TRBJ2-7, the V gene TRBV5-4, with 11 bases that match TRBD1. Trimming at V came to 4 bases and at J to 5 bases, leaving 8 bases not matched to a gene. The V gene's germline CDR1 is SGHNT and CDR2 YYREEE (reference sequence). This CDR3 is built from 15 residues. The CDR3 sequence is CASSSGGTGGDEQYF. The DNA for the CDR3 is TGTGCCAGCAGCAGTGGCGGGACAGGGGGGGACGAGCAGTACTTC. Full variable domain (remainder filled in from reference TRBV5-4 and TRBJ2-7): ETGVTQSPTHLIKTRGQQVTLRCSSQSGHNTVSWYQQALGQGPQFIFQYYREEENGRGNFPPRFSGLQFPNYSSELNVNALELDDSALYLCASSSGGTGGDEQYFGPGTRLTVT.

This clone appeared once. V is TRBV23-1 and J is TRBJ2-3; 7 bases map to TRBD2. TRBV23-1 falls under the ORF class, with uncertain function. V trimming: 2 bases; J trimming: 2 bases; junction bases outside the gene matches: 7. The CDR3 sequence is 16 residues long. The CDR3 loop is CASSQPQGGDTDTQYF. The CDR3 coding sequence is TGCGCCAGCAGTCAACCGCAGGGAGGGGACACAGATACGCAGTATTTT.

The chain joins TRBV24-1 to TRBJ2-1; 10 bases are a match to TRBD1. This CDR3 comprises 16 residues. J gave up 3 bases and V 4 bases, and 5 bases lay outside the gene matches. Germline V gene sequence: CDR1 KGHDR, CDR2 SFDVKD. CDR3 residues: CATSEVGTGDYNEQFF. CDR3 nucleotides: TGTGCCACCAGTGAGGTGGGGACAGGGGACTACAATGAGCAGTTCTTC.

The chain has TRBV24-1 and TRBJ1-2; the match to TRBD1 covers 10 bases. This CDR3 region has 15 residues. Germline lookup yields CDR1 KGHDR and CDR2 SFDVKD. V lost 0 bases and J lost 7; bases outside the gene matches: 4. CDR3 nucleotides: TGTGCCACCAGTGATTTGGCGGGACAGGGGTGTGGCTACACCTTC. Its protein product is CATSDLAGQGCGYTF.

A few counts support this clone. This chain joins TRBV7-9 and TRBJ1-1; no firm D call. The CDR3 is 13 amino acids. Trimming cost V 3 bases and J 3 bases, with 8 bases left between them. The germline gives CDR1 SEHNR, CDR2 FQNEAQ (reference sequence). The CDR3 is CASSFGGYTEAFF. DNA for the CDR3: TGTGCCAGCAGCTTCGGCGGGTACACTGAAGCTTTCTTT.

The sample holds a few counts of this clone. Other DNA sequences from this sample encode an identical CDR3 as well. The chain is built from TRBV19 and TRBJ2-1; TRBD2 aligns across 8 bases. This CDR3 has 15 amino acids. Unmatched junction bases numbered 1, after V lost 1 base and J lost 2 bases. Looked up from germline, CDR1 is LNHDA and CDR2 is SQIVND (reference sequence). This chain's CDR3 is CASSIAGGPYNEQFF. As DNA, the CDR3 is TGTGCCAGTAGTATAGCGGGGGGGCCCTACAATGAGCAGTTCTTC.

This chain uses TRBV27 with TRBJ1-1; unclear D gene. The V gene's germline CDR1 is MNHEY and CDR2 SMNVEV (reference sequence). Trimming took 3 bases from V and 2 from J, leaving 10 bases between them. The CDR3 contains 14 residues. CDR3 in amino acids: CASSFVPPNTEAFF. The CDR3 bases are TGTGCCAGCAGTTTCGTCCCTCCCAACACTGAAGCTTTCTTT.

V usage is TRBV19 and J usage is TRBJ2-7, with 12 bases identical to TRBD2. This CDR3 spans 17 amino acids. Germline CDR1 and CDR2: LNHDA and SQIVND (reference sequence). The trim removed 0 bases at V and 1 base at J, leaving 4 bases unmatched. CDR3 amino acids: CASSIDGTSGSSYEQYF. The CDR3 DNA is TGTGCCAGTAGTATAGATGGGACTAGCGGGTCATCCTACGAGCAGTACTTC.

A note on this clone: The same CDR3 arises from other DNA sequences in this sample as well. V usage is TRBV6-5 and J usage is TRBJ1-6; D gene ambiguous. Trimming removed 0 bases at V and 7 bases at J, with 10 bases between. The CDR3 consists of 15 residues. CDR1 and CDR2 from the germline V gene are MNHEY and SVGAGI. The CDR3 coding sequence is TGTGCCAGCAGTTACTCAGGGAGAGAGAATTCACCCCTCCACTTT. Protein: CASSYSGRENSPLHF.

V is TRBV30 and J is TRBJ1-1; weak D call: TRBD1 (6 bases). CDR3 length: 17 amino acids. Germline values: CDR1 GTSNPN, CDR2 SVGIG (reference sequence). CDR3 nucleotide sequence: TGTTGCCAACGGGTCGACAGGCTCGAAGCGATGAACACTGAAGCTTTCTTT. Its protein product is CCQRVDRLEAMNTEAFF.

V and J are TRBV19 and TRBJ2-4, with D perhaps TRBD2 (5 bases). Germline CDR1 reads LNHDA; CDR2 reads SQIVND (reference sequence). The CDR3 sequence is 16 residues long. The V gene lost 4 bases and the J gene lost 0 bases, with 13 bases spanning the gap. The CDR3, as DNA: TGTGCCAGTAGTAACTCTAGCCAAATAGCCAAAAACATTCAGTACTTC. It yields the protein CASSNSSQIAKNIQYF.

The V gene is TRBV9, the J gene TRBJ1-1; 8 positions agree with TRBD1. The CDR3 covers 15 residues. The germline V gene has CDR1 SGDLS and CDR2 YYNGEE. V lost 0 bases, J lost 5 bases, and 6 bases stayed unmatched. CDR3 region: CASSVDSQGATEAFF. CDR3 DNA sequence: TGTGCCAGCAGCGTAGACTCTCAGGGGGCTACTGAAGCTTTCTTT. Looking up the rest from reference TRBV9 and TRBJ1-1 gives the full variable domain: DSGVTQTPKHLITATGQRVTLRCSPRSGDLSVYWYQQSLDQGLQFLIQYYNGEERAKGNILERFSAQQFPDLHSELNLSSLELGDSALYFCASSVDSQGATEAFFGQGTRLTVV.

This clone was recorded a few times. V usage is TRBV10-3 and J usage is TRBJ1-1, with 9 positions matching TRBD1. The V and J ends lost 4 bases and 1 base, in that order; junction bases with no gene match: 7. Germline CDR1 ENHRY, CDR2 SYGVKD. The CDR3 sequence is 16 residues long. Here the CDR3 DNA reads TGTGCCATCAGTGTCCAACCGGGACAGGGGAACACTGAAGCTTTCTTT. Its protein product is CAISVQPGQGNTEAFF.

V is TRBV5-1 and J is TRBJ1-4; D perhaps matches TRBD1 (6 bases). Germline CDR1 and CDR2: SGHRS and YFSETQ. This CDR3 is 15 amino acids long. V was shortened by 0 bases and J by 8 bases, with 14 bases between the two germline ends. The CDR3 DNA reads TGCGCCAGCAGCTTGGAGGGCAGGGACAACGAAAAACTGTTTTTT. Protein: CASSLEGRDNEKLFF.

The J gene is TRBJ2-7, the V gene TRBV10-3; 9 bases line up with TRBD1. CDR1 ENHRY and CDR2 SYGVKD come from the germline V gene. J gave up 6 bases and V 3 bases, and 15 bases lay outside the gene matches. The CDR3 is 17 residues long. CDR3 DNA: TGTGCCATCAGTGATAACCTAGGGACAGGGTCGTTGTCCGAGCAGTACTTC. It specifies CAISDNLGTGSLSEQYF.

In DNA, the CDR3 is TGCGCCAGCAGCGGCTACCTGGGCGACACTGAAGCTTTCTTT. Its translation is CASSGYLGDTEAFF. The V call is TRBV5-1, the J call TRBJ1-1; unclear D gene. Per germline, CDR1 SGHRS and CDR2 YFSETQ. Between the trimmed V and J ends, which lost 4 bases and 3 bases, there was a span of 13 bases. The CDR3 runs 14 residues.

V is TRBV5-6 and J is TRBJ1-1; D ambiguous. V lost 2 bases, J lost 1 base, and 18 bases lay in between. CDR3 size: 17 residues. Germline V gives CDR1 SGHDT, CDR2 YYEEEE. The CDR3 sequence: CASSFREPERRNTEAFF. DNA for the CDR3: TGTGCCAGCAGCTTTCGGGAACCCGAGCGGAGGAACACTGAAGCTTTCTTT. Filled out from reference TRBV5-6 and TRBJ1-1, the complete variable domain reads DAGVTQSPTHLIKTRGQQVTLRCSPKSGHDTVSWYQQALGQGPQFIFQYYEEEERQRGNFPDRFSGHQFPNYSSELNVNALLLGDSALYLCASSFREPERRNTEAFFGQGTRLTVV.

V is TRBV3-1 (or the pseudogene TRBV3-2) and J is TRBJ2-1, with 8 positions matching TRBD2. V trimming: 3 bases; J trimming: 1 base; junction bases outside the gene matches: 5. CDR3 length: 16 amino acids. CDR1 and CDR2 (germline): LGHDT, YNNKEL (reference sequence). The CDR3 here is CASSHAIAGSYNEQFF. DNA for the CDR3: TGTGCCAGCAGCCACGCCATAGCGGGGTCCTACAATGAGCAGTTCTTC.

V gene TRBV4-1 combines with J gene TRBJ2-5; possibly TRBD1 for D (5 bases). CDR3 length equals 13 residues. CDR1 and CDR2 from the germline V gene are MGHRA and YSYEKL. Deletions cut 4 bases from V and 5 bases from J, with 11 bases between. CDR3 protein: CASSPDTGETQYF. As DNA, the CDR3 is TGCGCCAGCAGCCCGGACACCGGGGAGACCCAGTACTTC.

The chain links TRBV6-5 to TRBJ2-1, with D perhaps matching TRBD1 (5 bases). The CDR3 runs to 11 residues. CDR1 is MNHEY, CDR2 SVGAGI, per germline. The germline V and J ends were trimmed by 6 bases and 10 bases, with 10 bases remaining between them. The CDR3: CASRDTSEQFF. CDR3 nucleotides: TGTGCCAGCAGGGACACCTCGGAGCAGTTCTTC.